Following are 18 T cell receptor beta chains from one sample sequenced in a study of blood T cell repertoires in COVID-19. Assay used: immunoSEQ multiplex PCR; TCRdb lists only in-frame clones, some missing. The table shows about 220,000 clones, with approximately 88% occurring only once. Sequencing used PBMCs or T cells enriched from blood (not recorded which). The receptors were gathered from a woman aged 35 to 49 with acute COVID-19.

The chain combines TRBV2 with TRBJ1-1; the match to TRBD1 covers 10 bases. The J segment lost 5 bases and the V segment lost 7 bases, leaving 4 bases of the junction unmatched. The germline V gene encodes CDR1 SNHLY and CDR2 FYNNEI. The CDR3 covers 13 residues. The CDR3 is CASTGQGVTEAFF. The CDR3 bases are TGTGCCAGCACCGGACAGGGGGTTACTGAAGCTTTCTTT.

The rearrangement links TRBV5-5 to TRBJ2-3; D may be TRBD2 (6 bases). Trimming took 0 bases from V and 2 from J, leaving 10 bases between them. The CDR3 loop spans 15 amino acids. The V gene's germline CDR1 is SGHKS and CDR2 YYEKEE (reference sequence). The CDR3 sequence: CASSLDLATTDTQYF. The CDR3 nucleotides are TGTGCCAGCAGCTTGGATCTAGCGACCACAGATACGCAGTATTTT. Full variable domain (missing parts from reference TRBV5-5 and TRBJ2-3): DAGVTQSPTHLIKTRGQQVTLRCSPISGHKSVSWYQQVLGQGPQFIFQYYEKEERGRGNFPDRFSARQFPNYSSELNVNALLLGDSALYLCASSLDLATTDTQYFGPGTRLTVL.

The genes are TRBV2 and TRBJ2-7; a weak D match, TRBD1 (6 bases). CDR1 SNHLY and CDR2 FYNNEI come from the germline V gene. CDR3 length: 12 residues. The V gene lost 6 bases and the J gene lost 3 bases, with 9 bases spanning the gap. CDR3 DNA sequence: TGTGCCAGCAGCGAACAGGGCTACGAGCAGTACTTC. Amino acids: CASSEQGYEQYF.

The CDR3 sequence: CAISDTGTGISLPQHF. For the CDR3, the DNA is TGTGCCATCAGCGATACCGGGACAGGGATTAGTTTGCCCCAGCATTTT. The chain couples TRBV10-3 to TRBJ1-5; 9 bases align to TRBD1. V dropped 6 bases and J dropped 9; count of bases not matched to a gene: 15. The CDR3 runs 16 residues. The germline V gene encodes CDR1 ENHRY and CDR2 SYGVKD.

V usage is TRBV27 and J usage is TRBJ1-3; TRBD1 matches 10 bases. Trimming at V came to 5 bases and at J to 0 bases, leaving 13 bases not matched to a gene. This CDR3 has 19 residues. Germline V gives CDR1 MNHEY, CDR2 SMNVEV (reference sequence). The CDR3 nucleotides are TGTGCCAGCAGTCCTCCGGGACAGGGGCTAAAGAGCTCTGGAAACACCATATATTTT. It translates to CASSPPGQGLKSSGNTIYF.

V is TRBV10-1 and J is TRBJ2-5; 7 nucleotides align to TRBD1. The CDR3 consists of 14 residues. CDR1 is WNHNN and CDR2 is SYGVQD in the germline V gene (reference sequence). Losses at the gene ends were 5 bases for V and 1 base for J; bases not matched to a gene: 4. The chain's CDR3 is CASSFDRVQETQYF. The CDR3 coding sequence is TGCGCCAGCAGTTTCGACAGGGTCCAAGAGACCCAGTACTTC.

The chain combines TRBV11-2 with TRBJ2-3, with a weak D call TRBD2 (5 bases). There are 15 residues in the CDR3. V was cut by 5 bases and J by 2 bases, with 14 bases left in between. Germline lookup yields CDR1 SGHAT and CDR2 FQNNGV. Here the CDR3 reads CASSAYTRPTDTQYF. In DNA form, the CDR3 reads TGTGCCAGCAGCGCTTACACTAGACCCACAGATACGCAGTATTTT. Full variable domain (outside the CDR3, taken from reference TRBV11-2 and TRBJ2-3): EAGVAQSPRYKIIEKRQSVAFWCNPISGHATLYWYQQILGQGPKLLIQFQNNGVVDDSQLPKDRFSAERLKGVDSTLKIQPAKLEDSAVYLCASSAYTRPTDTQYFGPGTRLTVL.

This clone showed up just once. This chain connects TRBV5-1 to TRBJ2-7, with TRBD1 as a possible D gene (6 bases). The CDR3 contains 14 residues. The germline V gene has CDR1 SGHRS and CDR2 YFSETQ. Between the trimmed V and J ends, which lost 4 bases and 0 bases, there was a span of 11 bases. The CDR3 DNA sequence: TGCGCCAGCAGCACCGGACAGAACTCCTACGAGCAGTACTTC. It yields the protein CASSTGQNSYEQYF. Together with reference TRBV5-1 and TRBJ2-7, the CDR3 gives the full variable domain: KAGVTQTPRYLIKTRGQQVTLSCSPISGHRSVSWYQQTPGQGLQFLFEYFSETQRNKGNFPGRFSGRQFSNSRSEMNVSTLELGDSALYLCASSTGQNSYEQYFGPGTRLTVT.

The rearrangement links TRBV10-3 to TRBJ1-6, with 10 bases fitting TRBD1. The CDR3 spans 13 residues. Germline assignment: CDR1 ENHRY and CDR2 SYGVKD. V shed 8 bases and J 9 bases; nucleotides not matched to a gene: 4. In nucleotides, the CDR3 is TGTGCCATCTCCGGGACAGGGGTTTCACCCCTCCACTTT. It translates to CAISGTGVSPLHF.

This sequence joins TRBV6-5 and TRBJ1-5, with a weak D call TRBD1 (5 bases). This CDR3 is 14 amino acids long. Germline V gives CDR1 MNHEY, CDR2 SVGAGI. Trimming pared 5 bases from V and 5 bases from J, leaving 13 bases between. For the CDR3, the DNA is TGTGCCAGCAGTCCCTCCGGGACTCATCAGCCCCAGCATTTT. It codes for CASSPSGTHQPQHF.

This chain links TRBV5-1 with TRBJ1-3; D remains ambiguous. The germline V and J ends were trimmed by 0 bases and 0 bases, with 10 bases remaining between them. The germline gives CDR1 SGHRS, CDR2 YFSETQ. The CDR3 runs to 16 residues. DNA for the CDR3: TGCGCCAGCAGCTTGGAAGGGAGCCACTCTGGAAACACCATATATTTT. Its protein product is CASSLEGSHSGNTIYF.

Comments on this clone: Other DNA sequences from this sample encode an identical CDR3 as well. The chain is built from TRBV18 and TRBJ2-7; a weak D match, TRBD2 (6 bases). The CDR3 covers 14 residues. Germline V lookup: CDR1 KGHSH, CDR2 LQKENI. Between the trimmed V and J ends, which lost 2 bases and 0 bases, there was a span of 8 bases. CDR3 in amino acids: CASSPTGSSYEQYF. CDR3 in DNA: TGTGCCAGCTCACCAACCGGGAGCTCCTACGAGCAGTACTTC.

This chain connects TRBV3-1 (or the pseudogene TRBV3-2) to TRBJ2-2; tentative D call: TRBD2 (6 bases). Per germline, CDR1 LGHDT and CDR2 YNNKEL (reference sequence). V dropped 1 base and J dropped 1 base, with 7 bases sitting between them. The CDR3 has 15 amino acids. CDR3 amino acids: CASSQVSGNTGELFF. The CDR3 DNA sequence: TGTGCCAGCAGCCAAGTTAGCGGGAACACCGGGGAGCTGTTTTTT.

V gene TRBV12-3 or TRBV12-4 combines with J gene TRBJ1-1; 9 bases align to TRBD1. CDR3 length equals 13 residues. With V trimmed by 6 bases and J by 3 bases, 2 bases remained unmatched. This CDR3 reads CASRWDRDTEAFF. CDR3 DNA: TGTGCCAGCAGGTGGGACAGGGACACTGAAGCTTTCTTT.

This clone has only one observation. The V and J genes are TRBV5-8 and TRBJ2-3; possible D gene TRBD1, 7 bases. Trimming left V 1 base short and J 9 bases short, with 18 bases between. Looked up from germline, CDR1 is SGHTS and CDR2 is YDEGEE. This CDR3 is built from 15 residues. The DNA for the CDR3 is TGTGCCAGCAGCTTGTGGGCAGGGGGGCATGGAACGCAGTATTTT. Translated: CASSLWAGGHGTQYF.

The genes are TRBV30 and TRBJ1-3; no reliable D call. The ends were cut back, 8 bases at V and 0 bases at J, with 5 bases in the middle. Germline-derived CDR1 and CDR2 are GTSNPN and SVGIG (reference sequence). This CDR3 has 11 amino acids. The CDR3 DNA follows: TGTGCCCGGTCCTCTGGAAACACCATATATTTT. It yields the protein CARSSGNTIYF.

This clone occurred many times. V gene TRBV7-9 combines with J gene TRBJ1-4; D ambiguous. Trimming stripped 4 bases from V and 8 bases from J, with 5 bases between. Germline CDR1 reads SEHNR; CDR2 reads FQNEAQ (reference sequence). The CDR3 covers 11 residues. The CDR3 DNA reads as TGTGCCAGCAGCTCCAGGGAAAAACTGTTTTTT. Its translation: CASSSREKLFF.

The sample holds one count of this clone. J is TRBJ1-5 and V is TRBV24-1; D ambiguous. CDR1 and CDR2 from the germline V gene are KGHDR and SFDVKD. V lost 3 bases to trimming and J lost 3 bases, with 5 bases between them. The CDR3 covers 13 residues. CDR3 residues: CATSDEANQPQHF. For the CDR3, the DNA is TGTGCCACCAGTGATGAAGCCAATCAGCCCCAGCATTTT.